The 17 T cell receptor beta chains presented below share a single source sample, sequenced in a study of cytomegalovirus exposure and HLA in healthy donors. Amplification used 60 Vbeta primers and 13 Jbeta primers. Clones were read by immunoSEQ multiplex PCR, and TCRdb kept only the in-frame ones, dropping some. This sample carries around 130,000 clones, 60% to 85% of them seen once, and the ten largest clones take roughly 3%. Sequenced input: PBMCs. All receptors derive from a middle-aged woman in good health and CMV-seropositive.

The chain employs TRBV19 and TRBJ1-5, with TRBD1 matching over 9 bases. Germline V gene data show CDR1 as LNHDA and CDR2 as SQIVND (reference sequence). Trimming at V came to 6 bases and at J to 6 bases, leaving 6 bases not matched to a gene. The CDR3 contains 14 residues. DNA for the CDR3: TGTGCCAGTAGCCCGGGACAGGGAGCTCAGCCCCAGCATTTT. Translated, it gives CASSPGQGAQPQHF.

The chain uses TRBV7-9 and TRBJ2-1; TRBD2 is a possible D gene (5 bases). In germline, CDR1 is SEHNR, CDR2 FQNEAQ (reference sequence). Trimming pared 3 bases from V and 7 bases from J, leaving 19 bases between. The CDR3 spans 16 residues. CDR3 residues: CASSLLRADWENEQFF. As DNA, the CDR3 is TGTGCCAGCAGCTTGTTAAGAGCCGACTGGGAGAATGAGCAGTTCTTC.

V usage is TRBV7-2 and J usage is TRBJ2-7, with a possible D match to TRBD2 (5 bases). CDR3 length: 14 amino acids. CDR1 and CDR2 (germline): SGHTA, FQGNSA. The V gene lost 5 bases and the J gene lost 3 bases, with 14 bases spanning the gap. The CDR3 DNA sequence: TGTGCCAGCAGCACGGAGGAAGGATACTACGAGCAGTACTTC. Translated, it gives CASSTEEGYYEQYF.

The chain links TRBV6-1 to TRBJ2-5; 9 nucleotides match TRBD1. Per the germline V gene, CDR1 is MNHNS and CDR2 is SASEGT. This CDR3 is built from 14 residues. J lost 4 bases, V lost 3 bases, and 3 bases had no gene match. The CDR3 region is CASSEGTGRETQYF. CDR3 in DNA: TGTGCCAGCAGTGAGGGGACAGGGAGAGAGACCCAGTACTTC.

CDR3 in DNA: TGTGCCAGCAGCTTTTTAAAAAACACTGAAGCTTTCTTT. Translation: CASSFLKNTEAFF. The chain carries TRBV5-6 and TRBJ1-1; unclear D gene. Germline loops: CDR1 SGHDT, CDR2 YYEEEE. This CDR3 has 13 amino acids. The germline V and J ends were trimmed by 2 bases and 2 bases, with 7 bases remaining between them.

CDR3 loop: CASSPRRGFRGNTIYF. The CDR3 DNA reads as TGCGCCAGCAGCCCTCGCAGGGGTTTCAGGGGAAACACCATATATTTT. The V call is TRBV4-3, the J call TRBJ1-3, with a possible D match to TRBD1 (6 bases). Germline V gene data show CDR1 as LGHNA and CDR2 as YSLEER. The CDR3 has 16 residues. V lost 4 bases and J 4 bases, leaving 17 bases between the germline ends.

The chain recombines TRBV2 with TRBJ1-1; 12 bases are a match to TRBD1. The CDR3 consists of 18 residues. Looked up from germline, CDR1 is SNHLY and CDR2 is FYNNEI. J was trimmed by 2 bases and V by 6 bases; bases with no gene match: 13. DNA for the CDR3: TGTGCCAGCAGCCTTTTTCCGGGACAGGGGGCGCCTAACACTGAAGCTTTCTTT. It encodes CASSLFPGQGAPNTEAFF.

This chain links TRBV11-2 with TRBJ2-1; D gene ambiguous. This CDR3 is 16 amino acids long. Germline lookup yields CDR1 SGHAT and CDR2 FQNNGV. V shed 1 base and J shed 0 bases, with 10 bases lying between them. CDR3 bases: TGTGCCAGCAGCTTAGTTGCGGCGAGCTCCTACAATGAGCAGTTCTTC. Translated: CASSLVAASSYNEQFF.

The rearrangement joins TRBV18 to TRBJ1-1, with 7 positions matching TRBD1. J was trimmed by 11 bases and V by 0 bases; bases with no gene match: 18. Germline CDR1 and CDR2: KGHSH and LQKENI. This CDR3 is 17 amino acids long. The CDR3 region has the DNA TGTGCCAGCTCACCACCGGGATTTCGACAGGGCGTACGGGGGGCTTTCTTT. Translation gives CASSPPGFRQGVRGAFF.

This sequence joins TRBV11-2 and TRBJ1-6; a possible D gene is TRBD1 (6 bases). The germline gives CDR1 SGHAT, CDR2 FQNNGV. The CDR3 sequence is 13 residues long. Trimming took off 0 bases at V and 10 bases at J, with 7 bases between the two ends. The CDR3: CASSLEDSSPLHF. Here the CDR3 DNA reads TGTGCCAGCAGCTTAGAGGACAGCTCACCCCTCCACTTT. Filled out from reference TRBV11-2 and TRBJ1-6, the complete variable domain reads EAGVAQSPRYKIIEKRQSVAFWCNPISGHATLYWYQQILGQGPKLLIQFQNNGVVDDSQLPKDRFSAERLKGVDSTLKIQPAKLEDSAVYLCASSLEDSSPLHFGNGTRLTVT.

The V and J genes are TRBV30 and TRBJ2-3, with TRBD2 as a possible D gene (6 bases). CDR1 GTSNPN and CDR2 SVGIG come from the germline V gene (reference sequence). This CDR3 contains 15 residues. The ends were cut back, 0 bases at V and 2 bases at J, with 12 bases in the middle. The CDR3 bases are TGTGCCTGGAGTGTAATGGCGGGATTCACAGATACGCAGTATTTT. Translation: CAWSVMAGFTDTQYF.

The CDR3 sequence is CASSPTTASRVYNEQFF. CDR3 bases: TGCGCCAGCAGCCCAACGACAGCGTCCCGCGTGTACAATGAGCAGTTCTTC. The chain is built from TRBV4-3 and TRBJ2-1; TRBD1 is a possible D gene (5 bases). Germline V lookup: CDR1 LGHNA, CDR2 YSLEER. V lost 4 bases and J lost 4, with 20 bases in between. This CDR3 region has 17 residues.

This chain uses TRBV7-2 with TRBJ2-7; D not resolved. Trimming took off 1 base at V and 6 bases at J, with 10 bases between the two ends. CDR1 SGHTA and CDR2 FQGNSA come from the germline V gene. The CDR3 sequence is 13 residues long. CDR3 coding DNA: TGTGCCAGCAGCTTAGAACCACAGCTCGAGCAGTACTTC. This translates into CASSLEPQLEQYF.

The chain has TRBV6-1 and TRBJ2-2; D uncertain. Germline CDR1 reads MNHNS; CDR2 reads SASEGT. Trimming left V 0 bases short and J 2 bases short, with 10 bases between. This CDR3 contains 16 residues. The CDR3 region is CASSEAGSYNTGELFF. CDR3 DNA sequence: TGTGCCAGCAGTGAAGCCGGTAGCTATAACACCGGGGAGCTGTTTTTT.

The V and J genes are TRBV28 and TRBJ2-7; 11 bases are a match to TRBD1. The CDR3 covers 17 residues. V lost 1 base and J lost 6; bases outside the gene matches: 11. Germline CDR1 reads MDHEN; CDR2 reads SYDVKM. CDR3 sequence reads: CASSLFARTGGRFEQYF. CDR3 DNA sequence: TGTGCCAGCAGTTTATTTGCCCGGACAGGGGGCAGGTTCGAGCAGTACTTC. The complete variable domain, with remaining parts taken from reference TRBV28 and TRBJ2-7, reads DVKVTQSSRYLVKRTGEKVFLECVQDMDHENMFWYRQDPGLGLRLIYFSYDVKMKEKGDIPEGYSVSREKKERFSLILESASTNQTSMYLCASSLFARTGGRFEQYFGPGTRLTVT.

The V call is TRBV5-1, the J call TRBJ2-7; TRBD2 is a possible D gene (5 bases). Between the trimmed V and J ends, which lost 4 bases and 1 base, there was a span of 15 bases. The germline CDR1 and CDR2 sequences are SGHRS and YFSETQ. CDR3 size: 15 residues. In nucleotides, the CDR3 is TGCGCCAGCAGCGACCAGGCGGGTATGTCCTACGAGCAGTACTTC. Residues: CASSDQAGMSYEQYF.

This chain links TRBV7-3 with TRBJ2-1; TRBD2 aligns across 7 bases. The CDR3 consists of 16 residues. V trimming: 0 bases; J trimming: 11 bases; junction bases outside the gene matches: 13. From germline, CDR1 is SGHTA and CDR2 FQGTGA. The CDR3 nucleotides read TGTGCCAGCAGCTTAACGGCGGGAGCTCTTTTTAATCAGCAGTTCTTC. It encodes CASSLTAGALFNQQFF.